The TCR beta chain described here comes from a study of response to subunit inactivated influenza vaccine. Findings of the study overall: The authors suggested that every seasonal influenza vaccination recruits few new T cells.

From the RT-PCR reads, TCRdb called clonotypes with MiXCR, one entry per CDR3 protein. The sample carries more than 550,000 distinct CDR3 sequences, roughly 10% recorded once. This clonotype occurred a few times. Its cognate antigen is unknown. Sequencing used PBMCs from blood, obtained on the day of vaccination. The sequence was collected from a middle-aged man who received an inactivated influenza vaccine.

This CDR3 is CASSSGGPRETQYF. The CDR3, as DNA: TGCGCCAGCAGCTCGGGAGGGCCACGGGAGACCCAGTACTTC. J is TRBJ2-5 and V is TRBV5-1, with TRBD2 matching over 8 bases. The CDR3 has 14 amino acids. Trimming took 3 bases from V and 5 from J; bases not matched to a gene: 6. Per germline, CDR1 SGHRS and CDR2 YFSETQ.